The rows below give T cell receptor beta chains drawn from one sample of a study of CD8+ T cells in alopecia areata. Using immunoSEQ multiplex PCR, the repertoire was profiled, and TCRdb retains in-frame clones only, with some absent. The sample consists of approximately 280,000 clones, roughly 60% of them appearing once. The sequencing here drew on CD4+ T cells sorted from blood, taken at week 24, from a patient treated with tofacitinib. These receptors came from a human donor with alopecia areata. CDR3s include the opening cysteine and the closing phenylalanine or tryptophan. The order of the fields is V gene, clone size, CDR3 protein. The size entry is marked missing in some rows and otherwise reads once, few, many or a size class.

>TRBV5-1|few
CASSSLIYNEQFF
>TRBV15|-
CATSRDRSQETQYF
>TRBV11-1|-
CASSFSRGTNSPLHF
>TRBV30|-
CASSRRGANILGYEQYF
>TRBV7-8|few
CASSLPTRKPNEQFF
>TRBV4-2|few
CASSQGLAPTQETQYF
>TRBV2|few
CASIGQLNQPQHF
>TRBV27|few
CASSLSVAGGKNIQYF
>TRBV29-1|few
CSVLDKYQETQYF
>TRBV12-5|-
CASGLDQGPQYF
>TRBV2|-
CASSESRLARETQYF
>TRBV7-9|-
CASSPGAGTGGGRGQPQHF
>TRBV15|-
CATSTRLENTEAFF
>TRBV5-4|once
CASSLPGQSNYGYTF
>TRBV4-1|-
CASSQGWAVEAFF
>TRBV27|-
CASSFRRQETQYF
>TRBV29-1|-
CSVEDAGTEQFF
>TRBV11-2|few
CASSLVGGAISTDTQYF
>TRBV2|few
CASSPNTGSGNTIYF
>TRBV6-5|-
CATRGSTYEQYF
>TRBV28|-
CASSTLPWFSTSVSYEQYF
>TRBV6-6|few
CASSRTGDGYTF
>TRBV30|-
CAWSRGDRGSDEQFF
>TRBV2|few
CASSVGQGRGGYTF
>TRBV9|few
CASGGRIGVGNEKLFF
>TRBV30|few
CAWKNTGELFF
>TRBV5-4|once
CASSLVTDNNSPLHF
>TRBV29-1|-
CSVTWNSGNTIYF
>TRBV2|once
CASSEYSIENTEAFF
>TRBV15|-
CATSRVRGAGETQYF
>TRBV27|-
CASSLNRQVQETQYF
>TRBV4-1|-
CASSLPERETQYF